This paragraph reports one TCR beta chain. This specimen comes from a study of CD8 T cells in Susac syndrome. RNA totalling roughly 0.45 to 1 ug underwent reverse transcription with random hexamers. TCRdb reprocessed the immunoSEQ multiplex PCR reads with MiXCR, giving one entry per CDR3 protein. The sample consists of roughly 150,000 distinct CDR3 sequences, 95% to 96% of them appearing once. Sequences were obtained from CD8+ T cells from PBMCs. The TCR originated in a human donor with multiple sclerosis.

The CDR3 sequence is CASSPRTEDTQYF. CDR3 nucleotides: TGTGCCAGCAGTCCACGAACCGAAGATACGCAGTATTTT. V usage is TRBV12-3 or TRBV12-4 and J usage is TRBJ2-3, with D unclear. The CDR3 loop spans 13 amino acids. Between the trimmed V and J ends, which lost 5 bases and 5 bases, there was a span of 11 bases.